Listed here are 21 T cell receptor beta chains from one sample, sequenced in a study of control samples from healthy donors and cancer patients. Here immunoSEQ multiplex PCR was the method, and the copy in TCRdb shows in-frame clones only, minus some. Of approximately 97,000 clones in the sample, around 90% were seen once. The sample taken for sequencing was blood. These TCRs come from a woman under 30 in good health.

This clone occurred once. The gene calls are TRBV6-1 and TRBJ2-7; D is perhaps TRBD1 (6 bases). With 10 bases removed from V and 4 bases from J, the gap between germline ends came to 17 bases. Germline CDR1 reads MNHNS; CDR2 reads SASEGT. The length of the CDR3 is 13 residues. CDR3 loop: CATNERTEYEQYF. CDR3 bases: TGTGCCACCAATGAAAGGACAGAGTACGAGCAGTACTTC.

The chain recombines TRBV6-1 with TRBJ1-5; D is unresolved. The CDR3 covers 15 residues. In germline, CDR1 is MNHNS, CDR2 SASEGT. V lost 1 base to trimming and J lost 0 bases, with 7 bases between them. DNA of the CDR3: TGTGCCAGCAGTGAAGAGGCAGGTAGCAATCAGCCCCAGCATTTT. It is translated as CASSEEAGSNQPQHF.

The CDR3 bases are TGTGCCAGCAGCCACAGGATAGACGCAGATACGCAGTATTTT. It codes for CASSHRIDADTQYF. The gene calls are TRBV6-5 and TRBJ2-3; possibly TRBD1 for D (5 bases). This CDR3 spans 14 amino acids. Per germline, CDR1 MNHEY and CDR2 SVGAGI. V lost 6 bases, J lost 4 bases, and 14 bases lay in between.

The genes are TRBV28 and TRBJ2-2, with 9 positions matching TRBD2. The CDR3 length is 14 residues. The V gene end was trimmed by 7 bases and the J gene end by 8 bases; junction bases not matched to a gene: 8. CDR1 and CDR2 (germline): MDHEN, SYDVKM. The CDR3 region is CASISGRNLGELFF. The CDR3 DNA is TGTGCCAGCATTAGCGGGAGAAACCTGGGGGAGCTGTTTTTT.

CDR3 nucleotide sequence: TGTGCCAGCAGTCGGGACACCTACGAGCAGTACTTC. It specifies CASSRDTYEQYF. V and J are TRBV6-4 and TRBJ2-7; TRBD1 is a possible D gene (6 bases). Trimming removed 5 bases from V and 2 bases from J, with 7 bases in between. Per the germline V gene, CDR1 is MRHNA and CDR2 is SNTAGT. The CDR3 is 12 amino acids.

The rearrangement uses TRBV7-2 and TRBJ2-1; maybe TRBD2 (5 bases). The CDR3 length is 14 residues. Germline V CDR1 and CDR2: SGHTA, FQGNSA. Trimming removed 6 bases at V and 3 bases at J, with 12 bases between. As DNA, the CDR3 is TGTGCCAGCAGTCCAACTAGTATCTACAATGAGCAGTTCTTC. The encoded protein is CASSPTSIYNEQFF.

CDR3 protein: CASSLEAGGLQETQYF. CDR3 nucleotide sequence: TGTGCCAGCAGCTTAGAAGCGGGGGGTCTACAAGAGACCCAGTACTTC. This rearrangement joins TRBV7-8 to TRBJ2-5, with 9 bases lining up with TRBD2. The length of the CDR3 is 16 residues. Germline loops: CDR1 SGHVS, CDR2 FQNEAQ. J lost 2 bases, V lost 1 base, and 5 bases had no gene match.

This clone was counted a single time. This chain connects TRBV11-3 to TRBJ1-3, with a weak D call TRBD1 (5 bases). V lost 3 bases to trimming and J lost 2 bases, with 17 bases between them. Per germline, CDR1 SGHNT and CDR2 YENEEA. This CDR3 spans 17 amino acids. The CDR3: CASSFNSGLLAGNTIYF. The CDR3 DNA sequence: TGTGCCAGCAGCTTCAACTCGGGACTTCTGGCTGGAAACACCATATATTTT. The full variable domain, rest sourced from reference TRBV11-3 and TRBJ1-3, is EAGVVQSPRYKIIEKKQPVAFWCNPISGHNTLYWYLQNLGQGPELLIRYENEEAVDDSQLPKDRFSAERLKGVDSTLKIQPAELGDSAVYLCASSFNSGLLAGNTIYFGEGSWLTVV.

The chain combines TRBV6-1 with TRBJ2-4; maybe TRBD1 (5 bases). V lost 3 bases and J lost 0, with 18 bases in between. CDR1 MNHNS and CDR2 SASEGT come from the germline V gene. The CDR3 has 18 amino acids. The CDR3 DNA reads TGTGCCAGCAGTGATCCGGTTTGGCCCCAGGGAGCCAAAAACATTCAGTACTTC. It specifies CASSDPVWPQGAKNIQYF.

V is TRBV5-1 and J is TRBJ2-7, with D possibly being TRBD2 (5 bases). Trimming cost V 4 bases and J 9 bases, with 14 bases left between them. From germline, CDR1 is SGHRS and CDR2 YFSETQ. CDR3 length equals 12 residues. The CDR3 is CASSPEDRPQYF. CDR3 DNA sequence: TGCGCCAGCAGCCCGGAGGACCGCCCGCAGTACTTC. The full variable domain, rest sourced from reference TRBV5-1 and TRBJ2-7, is KAGVTQTPRYLIKTRGQQVTLSCSPISGHRSVSWYQQTPGQGLQFLFEYFSETQRNKGNFPGRFSGRQFSNSRSEMNVSTLELGDSALYLCASSPEDRPQYFGPGTRLTVT.

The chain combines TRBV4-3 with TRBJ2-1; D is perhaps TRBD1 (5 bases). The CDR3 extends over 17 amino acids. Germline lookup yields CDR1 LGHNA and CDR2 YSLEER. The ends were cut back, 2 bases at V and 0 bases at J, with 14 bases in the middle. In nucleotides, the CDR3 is TGCGCCAGCAGCCAAAGACTGGGGCAAAGCTCCTACAATGAGCAGTTCTTC. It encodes CASSQRLGQSSYNEQFF.

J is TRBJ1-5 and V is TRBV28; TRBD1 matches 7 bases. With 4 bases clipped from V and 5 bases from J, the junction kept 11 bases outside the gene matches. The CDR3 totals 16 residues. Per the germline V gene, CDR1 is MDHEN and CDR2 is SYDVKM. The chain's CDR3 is CASSSPQGRGDQPQHF. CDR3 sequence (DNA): TGTGCCAGCAGTTCCCCACAGGGGCGGGGGGATCAGCCCCAGCATTTT.

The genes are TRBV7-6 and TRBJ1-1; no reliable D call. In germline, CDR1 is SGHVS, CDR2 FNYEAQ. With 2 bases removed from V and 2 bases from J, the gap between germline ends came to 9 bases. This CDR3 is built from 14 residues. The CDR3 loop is CASSLIGVNTEAFF. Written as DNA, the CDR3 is TGTGCCAGCAGCTTAATCGGGGTTAACACTGAAGCTTTCTTT.

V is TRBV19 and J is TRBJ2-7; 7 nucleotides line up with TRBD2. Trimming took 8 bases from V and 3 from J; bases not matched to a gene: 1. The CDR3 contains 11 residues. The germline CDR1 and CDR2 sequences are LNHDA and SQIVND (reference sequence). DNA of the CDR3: TGTGCCAGTGGGGGGGTCTACGAGCAGTACTTC. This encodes CASGGVYEQYF.

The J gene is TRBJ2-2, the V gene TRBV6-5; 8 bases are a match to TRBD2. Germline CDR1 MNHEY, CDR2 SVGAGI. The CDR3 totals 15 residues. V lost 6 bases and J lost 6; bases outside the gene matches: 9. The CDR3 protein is CASRFQRETSGELFF. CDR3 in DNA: TGTGCCAGCAGGTTCCAGCGGGAGACCTCCGGGGAGCTGTTTTTT.

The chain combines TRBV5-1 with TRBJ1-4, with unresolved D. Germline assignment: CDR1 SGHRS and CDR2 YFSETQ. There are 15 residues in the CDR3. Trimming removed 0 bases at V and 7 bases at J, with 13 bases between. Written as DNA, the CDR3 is TGCGCCAGCAGCTTGGCGGGTGTTATGGGTGAAAAACTGTTTTTT. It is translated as CASSLAGVMGEKLFF. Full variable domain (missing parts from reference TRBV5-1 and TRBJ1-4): KAGVTQTPRYLIKTRGQQVTLSCSPISGHRSVSWYQQTPGQGLQFLFEYFSETQRNKGNFPGRFSGRQFSNSRSEMNVSTLELGDSALYLCASSLAGVMGEKLFFGSGTQLSVL.

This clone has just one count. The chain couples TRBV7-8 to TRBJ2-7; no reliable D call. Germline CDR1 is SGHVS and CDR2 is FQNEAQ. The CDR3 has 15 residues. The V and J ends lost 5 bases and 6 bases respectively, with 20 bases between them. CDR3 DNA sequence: TGTGCCAGCAGCGATGAGGTCAACTCCGTAAGCGAGCAGTACTTC. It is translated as CASSDEVNSVSEQYF.

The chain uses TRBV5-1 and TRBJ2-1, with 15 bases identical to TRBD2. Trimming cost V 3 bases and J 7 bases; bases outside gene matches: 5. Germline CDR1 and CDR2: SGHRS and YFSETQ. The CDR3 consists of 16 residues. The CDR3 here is CASSWGLAGGGNEQFF. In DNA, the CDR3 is TGCGCCAGCAGCTGGGGACTAGCGGGAGGAGGAAATGAGCAGTTCTTC.

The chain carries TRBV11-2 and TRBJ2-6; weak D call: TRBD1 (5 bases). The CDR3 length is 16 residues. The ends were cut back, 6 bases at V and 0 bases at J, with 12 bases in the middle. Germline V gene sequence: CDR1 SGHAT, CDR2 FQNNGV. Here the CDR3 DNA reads TGTGCCAGCAGTACGATAAGGGGCTCTGGGGCCAACGTCCTGACTTTC. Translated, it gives CASSTIRGSGANVLTF.

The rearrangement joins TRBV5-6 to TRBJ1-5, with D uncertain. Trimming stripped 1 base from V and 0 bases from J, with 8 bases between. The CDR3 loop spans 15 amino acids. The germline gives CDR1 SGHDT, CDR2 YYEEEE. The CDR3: CASSLYRLSNQPQHF. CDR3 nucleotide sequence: TGTGCCAGCAGCTTGTATAGACTTAGCAATCAGCCCCAGCATTTT.

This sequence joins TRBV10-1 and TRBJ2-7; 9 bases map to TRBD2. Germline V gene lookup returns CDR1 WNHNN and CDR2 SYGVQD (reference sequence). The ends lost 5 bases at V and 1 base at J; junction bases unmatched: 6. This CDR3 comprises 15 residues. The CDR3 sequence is CASSPFTSGSYEQYF. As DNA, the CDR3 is TGCGCCAGCAGTCCCTTTACTAGCGGGTCCTACGAGCAGTACTTC.